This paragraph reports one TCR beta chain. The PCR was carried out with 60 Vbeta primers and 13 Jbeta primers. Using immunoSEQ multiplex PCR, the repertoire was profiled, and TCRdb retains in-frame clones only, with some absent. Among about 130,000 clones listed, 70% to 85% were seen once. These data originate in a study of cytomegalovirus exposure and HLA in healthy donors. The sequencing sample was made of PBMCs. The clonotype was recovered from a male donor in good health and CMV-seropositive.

The CDR3 DNA follows: TGCGCCAGCAGCCCGCCTTTGGCGGAAAATTCACCCCTCCACTTT. Translating it yields CASSPPLAENSPLHF. The chain uses TRBV5-1 and TRBJ1-6, with D uncertain. The CDR3 length is 15 residues. CDR1 is SGHRS and CDR2 is YFSETQ in the germline V gene. V was pared by 4 bases and J by 7 bases, with 15 bases between.